Below are 25 T cell receptor beta chains sequenced from a single sample in a study of OX40 agonist ivuxolimab in advanced cancers. Here immunoSEQ multiplex PCR was the method, and the copy in TCRdb shows in-frame clones only, minus some. The sample lists 58,000 or so clones; approximately 87% were seen once. The material was CD4+ or CD8+ T cells sorted from blood, obtained in a trial of the OX40 agonist ivuxolimab. These receptors were collected from an adult with an advanced solid tumor such as melanoma, head and neck, liver or kidney cancer.

This sequence joins TRBV7-8 and TRBJ2-5; no reliable D call. Germline CDR1 SGHVS, CDR2 FQNEAQ. This CDR3 comprises 14 residues. Deletions cut 4 bases from V and 5 bases from J, with 14 bases between. In DNA, the CDR3 is TGTGCCAGCAGCTCCCGTCCCTATGGGGAGACCCAGTACTTC. This sequence encodes CASSSRPYGETQYF.

The chain joins TRBV15 to TRBJ2-6, with D perhaps matching TRBD2 (5 bases). Germline CDR1 reads LNHNV; CDR2 reads YYDKDF (reference sequence). V was trimmed by 9 bases and J by 1 base, leaving 10 bases between them. The CDR3 runs to 14 residues. CDR3 bases: TGTGCCACTCGGGAACCTTCTGGGGCCAACGTCCTGACTTTC. It translates to CATREPSGANVLTF.

Points on this clone: One end of the junction is discordant with germline, which a read error may explain. Additional DNA sequences in this sample encode the identical CDR3. The chain couples TRBV6-5 to TRBJ2-7; TRBD1 is a possible D gene (6 bases). The germline CDR1 and CDR2 sequences are MNHEY and SVGAGI. This CDR3 is 14 amino acids long. CDR3 in DNA: TGCGCCAGCAGTCCAGCGGTCAGGGGCTACGAGCAGTACTTC. This codes for CASSPAVRGYEQYF.

This clone was seen a handful of times. This chain uses TRBV6-5 with TRBJ2-3; 8 bases are shared with TRBD1. The CDR3 sequence is 15 residues long. CDR1 MNHEY and CDR2 SVGAGI come from the germline V gene. The junction had 5 bases not matched to a gene; V was cut back by 6 bases and J by 0 bases. The CDR3 protein is CASRPRQGSTDTQYF. In DNA form, the CDR3 reads TGTGCCAGCAGACCCCGACAGGGGAGCACAGATACGCAGTATTTT.

This chain joins TRBV6-1 and TRBJ1-3; D gene unclear. Per the germline V gene, CDR1 is MNHNS and CDR2 is SASEGT. V was pared by 11 bases and J by 4 bases, with 15 bases between. CDR3 length equals 13 residues. CDR3 nucleotide sequence: TGTGCCCTTGGCTGGGCTGGCGGAAACACCATATATTTT. This codes for CALGWAGGNTIYF.

The chain joins TRBV19 to TRBJ1-2, with a tentative D call TRBD1 (5 bases). V was clipped by 6 bases and J by 2 bases, with 16 bases between them. Per the germline V gene, CDR1 is LNHDA and CDR2 is SQIVND (reference sequence). The CDR3 has 15 amino acids. The CDR3 region has the DNA TGTGCCAGTAGCATGCCCGGGACGGCCAACTATGGCTACACCTTC. Amino acid sequence: CASSMPGTANYGYTF.

The chain recombines TRBV7-2 with TRBJ2-7, with a weak D call TRBD2 (5 bases). Trimming shortened V by 2 bases and J by 1 base, and 9 bases separated the two germline ends. The CDR3 totals 14 residues. Germline loops: CDR1 SGHTA, CDR2 FQGNSA. In DNA form, the CDR3 reads TGTGCCAGCAGCTTAAGGGAGAAGTCCTACGAGCAGTACTTC. It is translated as CASSLREKSYEQYF.

The J gene is TRBJ2-3, the V gene TRBV30; D may match TRBD1 or TRBD2 (5 bases each). V was clipped by 1 base and J by 10 bases, with 12 bases between them. CDR3 length: 12 residues. The germline CDR1 and CDR2 sequences are GTSNPN and SVGIG (reference sequence). As DNA, the CDR3 is TGTGCCTGGAGTGAAGTACGGGGCGCGCAGTATTTT. Its protein product is CAWSEVRGAQYF.

The V call is TRBV7-2, the J call TRBJ2-1; 12 positions agree with TRBD2. The CDR3 is made up of 17 amino acids. V dropped 0 bases and J dropped 6; count of bases not matched to a gene: 6. The V gene's germline CDR1 is SGHTA and CDR2 FQGNSA. In nucleotides, the CDR3 is TGTGCCAGCAGCTTAGCGGGACGGACTAGCGGGGCCAATGAGCAGTTCTTC. This gives the protein CASSLAGRTSGANEQFF.

V and J are TRBV6-5 and TRBJ1-2; 7 bases align to TRBD1. The J segment lost 7 bases and the V segment lost 7 bases, leaving 3 bases of the junction unmatched. The CDR3 has 11 amino acids. The germline CDR1 and CDR2 sequences are MNHEY and SVGAGI. DNA for the CDR3: TGTGCCAGCACTCACAGGGGTGGCTACACCTTC. This translates into CASTHRGGYTF.

The rearrangement joins TRBV30 to TRBJ1-3; D is unresolved. Germline CDR1 GTSNPN, CDR2 SVGIG (reference sequence). Trimming removed 4 bases at V and 7 bases at J, with 8 bases between. The CDR3 is made up of 11 amino acids. The DNA for the CDR3 is TGTGCCTGGACGATTTTTAACACCATATATTTT. This translates into CAWTIFNTIYF.

The genes are TRBV7-2 and TRBJ2-1; 10 nucleotides align to TRBD2. Trimming took 1 base from V and 7 from J; bases not matched to a gene: 7. The CDR3 consists of 16 residues. CDR1 is SGHTA, CDR2 FQGNSA, per germline. CDR3 nucleotides: TGTGCCAGCAGCTTAGATTATAGCGGGGGGAGGAATGAGCAGTTCTTC. It translates to CASSLDYSGGRNEQFF.

The CDR3 sequence: CASSLLPGTSGDPGRTGELFF. The CDR3 DNA sequence: TGTGCCAGCAGCTTACTTCCCGGGACTAGCGGGGACCCGGGCAGGACCGGGGAGCTGTTTTTT. The rearrangement uses TRBV7-3 and TRBJ2-2; TRBD2 matches at 13 bases. Per the germline V gene, CDR1 is SGHTA and CDR2 is FQGTGA. The trim removed 2 bases at V and 5 bases at J, leaving 17 bases unmatched. CDR3 length: 21 residues.

This clone occurred a few times. The chain carries TRBV7-9 and TRBJ1-3; D gene unclear. The CDR3 is 14 amino acids. Trimming shortened V by 7 bases and J by 4 bases, and 14 bases separated the two germline ends. Germline V gene sequence: CDR1 SEHNR, CDR2 FQNEAQ (reference sequence). The CDR3 nucleotides read TGTGCCAGCACCACGGGCAGTCCCGGAAACACCATATATTTT. Translated: CASTTGSPGNTIYF.

The chain has TRBV6-6 and TRBJ1-5; D uncertain. V dropped 0 bases and J dropped 0 bases, with 6 bases sitting between them. The CDR3 covers 15 residues. Germline CDR1 reads MNHNY; CDR2 reads SVGAGI (reference sequence). The CDR3 loop is CASSYSSNSNQPQHF. CDR3 DNA sequence: TGTGCCAGCAGTTACTCCAGCAATAGCAATCAGCCCCAGCATTTT.

The CDR3 DNA follows: TGTGCCAGCACGGGCGACCGCACAGATACGCAGTATTTT. This sequence encodes CASTGDRTDTQYF. The chain employs TRBV4-2 and TRBJ2-3; D is unclear. This CDR3 spans 13 amino acids. The V gene's germline CDR1 is LGHNA and CDR2 YNFKEQ. V lost 7 bases, J lost 1 base, and 9 bases lay in between.

This sequence joins TRBV7-9 and TRBJ2-1, with TRBD2 as a possible D gene (5 bases). Per germline, CDR1 SEHNR and CDR2 FQNEAQ (reference sequence). V gave up 1 base and J gave up 10 bases, with 14 bases separating them. This CDR3 is 14 amino acids long. The CDR3 nucleotides are TGTGCCAGCAGCTTAGATTTCGGAGGCGGGGAGCAGTTCTTC. As protein: CASSLDFGGGEQFF.

This rearrangement joins TRBV7-2 to TRBJ2-7, with a tentative D call TRBD1 (5 bases). The V gene lost 5 bases and the J gene lost 0 bases, with 11 bases spanning the gap. Germline-derived CDR1 and CDR2 are SGHTA and FQGNSA. This CDR3 comprises 14 residues. The CDR3, as DNA: TGTGCCAGCAGCCCCTCACAGGTCTCCTACGAGCAGTACTTC. This translates into CASSPSQVSYEQYF. Looking up the rest from reference TRBV7-2 and TRBJ2-7 gives the full variable domain: GAGVSQSPSNKVTEKGKDVELRCDPISGHTALYWYRQSLGQGLEFLIYFQGNSAPDKSGLPSDRFSAERTGGSVSTLTIQRTQQEDSAVYLCASSPSQVSYEQYFGPGTRLTVT.

The chain's CDR3 is CASSFLWGRETQYF. DNA of the CDR3: TGTGCCAGCAGTTTCTTATGGGGACGTGAGACCCAGTACTTC. This rearrangement joins TRBV28 to TRBJ2-5; D may correspond to TRBD1 or TRBD2 (5 bases each). CDR1 and CDR2 from the germline V gene are MDHEN and SYDVKM. Trimming cost V 3 bases and J 5 bases, with 13 bases left between them. The CDR3 is 14 residues long.

The genes are TRBV5-1 and TRBJ1-1; D is unclear. The CDR3 contains 16 residues. V was clipped by 0 bases and J by 0 bases, with 12 bases between them. Germline V CDR1 and CDR2: SGHRS, YFSETQ. CDR3 in DNA: TGCGCCAGCAGCTTGGATTCGGGGTCAGTGAACACTGAAGCTTTCTTT. It codes for CASSLDSGSVNTEAFF. The variable domain in full, completed from reference TRBV5-1 and TRBJ1-1, reads KAGVTQTPRYLIKTRGQQVTLSCSPISGHRSVSWYQQTPGQGLQFLFEYFSETQRNKGNFPGRFSGRQFSNSRSEMNVSTLELGDSALYLCASSLDSGSVNTEAFFGQGTRLTVV.

The sample holds a few counts of this clone. The chain combines TRBV5-5 with TRBJ1-3; a possible D gene is TRBD1 (5 bases). The germline V and J ends were trimmed by 1 base and 4 bases, with 12 bases remaining between them. The CDR3 totals 15 residues. CDR1 and CDR2 (germline): SGHKS, YYEKEE (reference sequence). The CDR3 DNA reads TGTGCCAGCAGCTTGTGGGGGAAAGCCGGAAACACCATATATTTT. Translating it yields CASSLWGKAGNTIYF.

The V gene is TRBV6-6, the J gene TRBJ1-3; no reliable D call. V gave up 2 bases and J gave up 8 bases, with 16 bases separating them. Per the germline V gene, CDR1 is MNHNY and CDR2 is SVGAGI (reference sequence). The CDR3 totals 15 residues. The CDR3 DNA is TGTGCCAGCAGTTACACGGCAGAAGGAACGGACACCATATATTTT. Protein: CASSYTAEGTDTIYF.

V gene TRBV11-2 combines with J gene TRBJ1-6; D gene unclear. This CDR3 has 12 amino acids. CDR1 SGHAT and CDR2 FQNNGV come from the germline V gene. With 3 bases removed from V and 7 bases from J, the gap between germline ends came to 4 bases. For the CDR3, the DNA is TGTGCCAGCAGCTTCGGGAATTCACCCCTCCACTTT. This codes for CASSFGNSPLHF.

V gene TRBV7-6 combines with J gene TRBJ2-2, with 9 bases matching TRBD2. This CDR3 is built from 16 residues. V shed 5 bases, J shed 2 bases, and the junction held 6 bases outside the gene matches. CDR1 and CDR2 (germline): SGHVS, FNYEAQ. CDR3 amino acids: CASSASGVVNTGELFF. CDR3 in DNA: TGTGCCAGCAGCGCTAGCGGGGTCGTCAACACCGGGGAGCTGTTTTTT.

The sample holds a few counts of this clone. The V call is TRBV15, the J call TRBJ2-7, with D maybe TRBD1 (5 bases). V was clipped by 0 bases and J by 7 bases, with 10 bases between them. This CDR3 has 13 amino acids. Germline CDR1 and CDR2: LNHNV and YYDKDF (reference sequence). The CDR3 spells CATSRDRAREQYF. The CDR3 bases are TGTGCCACCAGCAGAGACAGGGCCCGGGAGCAGTACTTC.